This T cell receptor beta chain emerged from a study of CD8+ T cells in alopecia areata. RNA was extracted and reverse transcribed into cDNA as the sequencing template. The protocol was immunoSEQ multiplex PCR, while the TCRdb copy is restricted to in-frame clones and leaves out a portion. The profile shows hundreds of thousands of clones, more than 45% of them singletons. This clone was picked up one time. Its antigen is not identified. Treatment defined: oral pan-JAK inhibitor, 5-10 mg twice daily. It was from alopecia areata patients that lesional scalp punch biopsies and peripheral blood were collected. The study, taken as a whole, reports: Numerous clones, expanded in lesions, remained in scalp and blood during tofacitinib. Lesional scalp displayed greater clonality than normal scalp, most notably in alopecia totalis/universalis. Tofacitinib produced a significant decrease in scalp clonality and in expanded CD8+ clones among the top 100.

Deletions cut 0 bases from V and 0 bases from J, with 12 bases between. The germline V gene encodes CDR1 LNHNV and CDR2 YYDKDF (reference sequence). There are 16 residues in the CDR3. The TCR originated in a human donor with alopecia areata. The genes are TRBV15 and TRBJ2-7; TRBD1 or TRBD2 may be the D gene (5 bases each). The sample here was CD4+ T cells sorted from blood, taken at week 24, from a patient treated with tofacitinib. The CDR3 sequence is CATSRDKGRSSYEQYF. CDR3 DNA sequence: TGTGCCACCAGCAGAGATAAGGGACGGAGCTCCTACGAGCAGTACTTC.